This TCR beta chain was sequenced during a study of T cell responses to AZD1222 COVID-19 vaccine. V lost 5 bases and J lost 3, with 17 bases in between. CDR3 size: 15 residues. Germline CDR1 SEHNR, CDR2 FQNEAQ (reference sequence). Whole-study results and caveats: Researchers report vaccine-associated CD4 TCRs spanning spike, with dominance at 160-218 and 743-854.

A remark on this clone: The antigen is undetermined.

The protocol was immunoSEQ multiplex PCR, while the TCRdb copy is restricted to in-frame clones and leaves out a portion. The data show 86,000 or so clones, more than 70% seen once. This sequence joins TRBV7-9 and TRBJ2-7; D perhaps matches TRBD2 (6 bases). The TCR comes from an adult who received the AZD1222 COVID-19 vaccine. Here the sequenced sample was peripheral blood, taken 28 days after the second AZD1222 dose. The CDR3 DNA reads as TGTGCCAGCAGCCGTGGGGGGACGGGGGACTACGAGCAGTACTTC. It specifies CASSRGGTGDYEQYF.